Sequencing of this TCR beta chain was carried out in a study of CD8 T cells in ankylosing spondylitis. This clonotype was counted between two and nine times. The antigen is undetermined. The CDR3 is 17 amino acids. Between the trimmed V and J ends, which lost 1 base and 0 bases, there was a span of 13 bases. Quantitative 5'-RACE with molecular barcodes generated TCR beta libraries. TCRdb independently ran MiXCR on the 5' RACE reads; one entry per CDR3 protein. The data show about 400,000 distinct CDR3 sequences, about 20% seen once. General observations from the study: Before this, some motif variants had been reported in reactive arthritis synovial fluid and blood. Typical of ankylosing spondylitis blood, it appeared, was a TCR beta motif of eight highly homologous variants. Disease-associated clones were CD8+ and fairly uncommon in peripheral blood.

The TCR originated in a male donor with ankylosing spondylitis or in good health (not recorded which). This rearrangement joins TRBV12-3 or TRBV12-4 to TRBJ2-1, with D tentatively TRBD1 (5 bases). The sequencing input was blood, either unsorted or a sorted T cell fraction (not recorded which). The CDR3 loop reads CASSLDRQQPSYNEQFF. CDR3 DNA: TGTGCCAGCAGTTTAGATAGACAGCAGCCCTCCTACAATGAGCAGTTCTTC.